The T cell receptor beta chain described here comes from a study of blood T cell repertoires in COVID-19 (dated by TCRdb to about 2020). About the full investigation: Samples covering the acute and convalescent phases of COVID-19 were provided by collaborators in the United States, Italy and Spain. The prospective study material was composed of cDNA or gDNA derived from T cells, B-cell-depleted T cells, or PBMCs. Deeply sampled blood TCRbeta repertoires from subjects exposed to, actively infected with, or recovered from COVID-19 were included in the dataset. The repertoires were released in a freely available public database meant as a resource for research on the immune response to SARS-CoV-2. The samples were drawn from two sources: the first 160 participants of the ongoing ImmuneRACE study, and over 950 subjects contributed by 6 global collaborators. Nearly every sample came with metadata listing a de-identified subject ID, COVID-19 status, age in years and sex. Where HLA class I and class II types were available, the types were taken from metadata supplied by the sample provider, not from assay-based typing.

This clone was recorded once. No cognate antigen has been identified for it. Per-base quality was not reported, and no clone a single base away is much larger than it. The immunoSEQ Assay, a bias-controlled multiplex PCR, was used to amplify TCRbeta CDR3 regions from genomic DNA. In the source study's methods: Within the assay, amplification of reference gene primers was used to estimate how many nucleated cells each sample contained. To quantify the absolute abundance of each unique TCRbeta CDR3 rearrangement, sequence reads were collapsed and filtered. Productive Simpson clonality was computed per sample as the square root of Simpson's diversity index over productive rearrangements. Imported from immuneACCESS, the table was reduced by TCRdb to in-frame sequences with V and J called. These copies leave out some clones; in studies compared against another copy, an unresolved V gene accounts for under half, and the cause of the remainder is not known. V and J calls and clone size are as listed in that table; D and trimming were resolved from the DNA. The sample yields over 200,000 clones; about 86% were counted once. About 1.5% of the sample is taken by the ten largest.

The paper's findings and limits, for the study overall: The quantity of clinical and demographic metadata differed by source and by participant and was supplied without curation.

The CDR3, from cysteine to phenylalanine, totals 15 residues. Only the CDR3 DNA stays, 45 bases, in frame from base 1. The CDR1 and CDR2 encoded by the germline V gene are SGHRS and YFSETQ. Ends trimmed: V by 4 bases, J by 6 bases; bases unmatched to a gene: 8. The collaborating institutions used their own protocols to collect whole blood in K2EDTA tubes. Collaborator samples were shipped for TCRbeta analysis as frozen whole blood, isolated PBMCs, or DNA extracted from either sample type. The TCR originated in a man between 18 and 35 years old with active or convalescent COVID-19. In this chain, TRBV5-1 is recombined with TRBJ2-7; TRBD2 lines up with 12 middle nucleotides. The sample was peripheral blood. The CDR3 region: CASSPGTSGYFEQYF. The nucleotide sequence is TGCGCCAGCAGCCCCGGGACTAGCGGGTATTTCGAGCAGTACTTC. Reference TRBV5-1 and TRBJ2-7 proteins supply the regions before and after the CDR3; the full variable domain is: KAGVTQTPRYLIKTRGQQVTLSCSPISGHRSVSWYQQTPGQGLQFLFEYFSETQRNKGNFPGRFSGRQFSNSRSEMNVSTLELGDSALYLCASSPGTSGYFEQYFGPGTRLTVT.